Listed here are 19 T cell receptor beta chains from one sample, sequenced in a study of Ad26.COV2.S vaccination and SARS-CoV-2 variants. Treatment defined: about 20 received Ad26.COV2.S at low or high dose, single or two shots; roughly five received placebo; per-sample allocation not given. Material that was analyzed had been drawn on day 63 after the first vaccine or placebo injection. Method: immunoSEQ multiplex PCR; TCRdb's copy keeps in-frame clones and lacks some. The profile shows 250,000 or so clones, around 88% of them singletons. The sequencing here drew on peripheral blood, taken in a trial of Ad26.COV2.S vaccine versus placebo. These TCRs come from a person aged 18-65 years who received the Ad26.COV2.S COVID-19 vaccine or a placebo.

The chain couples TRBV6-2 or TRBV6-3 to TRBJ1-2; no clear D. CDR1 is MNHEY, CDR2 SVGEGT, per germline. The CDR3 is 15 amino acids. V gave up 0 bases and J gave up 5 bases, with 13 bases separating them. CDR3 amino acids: CASSYSNSPEYGYTF. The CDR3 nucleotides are TGTGCCAGCAGTTACTCGAATAGTCCGGAGTATGGCTACACCTTC.

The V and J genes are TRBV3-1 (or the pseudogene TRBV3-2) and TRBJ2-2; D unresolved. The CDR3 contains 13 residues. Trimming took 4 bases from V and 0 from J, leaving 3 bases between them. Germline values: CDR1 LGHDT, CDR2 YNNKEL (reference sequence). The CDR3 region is CASSLANTGELFF. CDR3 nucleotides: TGTGCCAGCAGCCTTGCGAACACCGGGGAGCTGTTTTTT.

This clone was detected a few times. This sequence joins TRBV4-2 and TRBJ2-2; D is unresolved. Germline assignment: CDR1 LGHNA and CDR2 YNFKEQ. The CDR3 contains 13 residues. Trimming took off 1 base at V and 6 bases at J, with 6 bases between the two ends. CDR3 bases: TGTGCCAGCAGCCAAGGTCTCGCCGGGGAGCTGTTTTTT. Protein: CASSQGLAGELFF.

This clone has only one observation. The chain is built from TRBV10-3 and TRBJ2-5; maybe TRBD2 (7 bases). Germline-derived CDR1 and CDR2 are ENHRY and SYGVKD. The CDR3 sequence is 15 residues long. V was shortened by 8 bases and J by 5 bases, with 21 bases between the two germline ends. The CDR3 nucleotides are TGTGCCATCTCTCTTTCCACAGGGAGGGGGGAGACCCAGTACTTC. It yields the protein CAISLSTGRGETQYF.

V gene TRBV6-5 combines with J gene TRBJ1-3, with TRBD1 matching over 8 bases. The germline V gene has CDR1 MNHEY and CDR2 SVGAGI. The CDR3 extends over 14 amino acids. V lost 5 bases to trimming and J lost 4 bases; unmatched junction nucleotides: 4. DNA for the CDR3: TGTGCCAGCAGTCCGGACAGGGCCGGAAACACCATATATTTT. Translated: CASSPDRAGNTIYF.

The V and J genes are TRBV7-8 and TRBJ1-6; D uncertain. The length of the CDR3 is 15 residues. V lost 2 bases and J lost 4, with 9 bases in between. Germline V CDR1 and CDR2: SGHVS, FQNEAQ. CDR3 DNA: TGTGCCAGCAGCTTAAGCGCAGGTTATAATTCACCCCTCCACTTT. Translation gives CASSLSAGYNSPLHF.

DNA of the CDR3: TGTGCCAGCAGGATGACTACCAATCAGCCCCAGCATTTT. Translated, it gives CASRMTTNQPQHF. This chain uses TRBV7-2 with TRBJ1-5, with D hard to call. Germline CDR1 is SGHTA and CDR2 is FQGNSA. V lost 6 bases, J lost 3 bases, and 9 bases lay in between. CDR3 size: 13 residues.

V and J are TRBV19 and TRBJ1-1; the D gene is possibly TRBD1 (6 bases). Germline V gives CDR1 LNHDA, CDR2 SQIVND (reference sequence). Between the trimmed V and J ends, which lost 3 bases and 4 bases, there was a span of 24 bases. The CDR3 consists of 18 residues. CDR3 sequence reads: CASSMGPTQGPRSTEAFF. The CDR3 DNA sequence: TGTGCCAGTAGTATGGGCCCCACACAGGGTCCCCGTTCCACTGAAGCTTTCTTT.

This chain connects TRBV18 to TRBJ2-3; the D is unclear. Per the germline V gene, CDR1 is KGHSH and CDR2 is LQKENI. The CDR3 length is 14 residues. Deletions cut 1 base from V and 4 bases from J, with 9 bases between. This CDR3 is CASSPRSGPDTQYF. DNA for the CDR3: TGTGCCAGCTCACCACGGTCCGGCCCAGATACGCAGTATTTT. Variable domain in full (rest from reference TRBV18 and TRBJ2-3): NAGVMQNPRHLVRRRGQEARLRCSPMKGHSHVYWYRQLPEEGLKFMVYLQKENIIDESGMPKERFSAEFPKEGPSILRIQQVVRGDSAAYFCASSPRSGPDTQYFGPGTRLTVL.

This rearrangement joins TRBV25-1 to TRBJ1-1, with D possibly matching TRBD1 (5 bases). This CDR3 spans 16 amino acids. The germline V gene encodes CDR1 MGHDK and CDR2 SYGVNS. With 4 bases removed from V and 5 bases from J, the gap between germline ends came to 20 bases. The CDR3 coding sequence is TGTGCCAGCAGTGCAAAAGACTGGGGACGAACGACTGAAGCTTTCTTT. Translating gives CASSAKDWGRTTEAFF. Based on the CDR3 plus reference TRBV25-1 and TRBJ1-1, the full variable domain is EADIYQTPRYLVIGTGKKITLECSQTMGHDKMYWYQQDPGMELHLIHYSYGVNSTEKGDLSSESTVSRIRTEHFPLTLESARPSHTSQYLCASSAKDWGRTTEAFFGQGTRLTVV.

The CDR3 DNA reads TGTGCCAGCGGGACGCTGGATAATTCACCCCTCCACTTT. Its protein is CASGTLDNSPLHF. V usage is TRBV6-5 and J usage is TRBJ1-6; maybe TRBD1 (5 bases). V lost 8 bases and J 5 bases, leaving 10 bases between the germline ends. The CDR3 consists of 13 residues. The germline CDR1 and CDR2 sequences are MNHEY and SVGAGI.

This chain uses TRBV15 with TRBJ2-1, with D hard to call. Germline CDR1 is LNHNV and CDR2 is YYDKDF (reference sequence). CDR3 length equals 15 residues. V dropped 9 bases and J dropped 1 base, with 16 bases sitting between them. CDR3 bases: TGTGCCACTAGGAAGGGTGACATATCCTACAATGAGCAGTTCTTC. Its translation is CATRKGDISYNEQFF.

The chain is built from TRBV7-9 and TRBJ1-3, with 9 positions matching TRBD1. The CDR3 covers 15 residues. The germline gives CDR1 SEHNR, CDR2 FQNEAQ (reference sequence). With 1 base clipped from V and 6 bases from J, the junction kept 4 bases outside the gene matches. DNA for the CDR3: TGTGCCAGCAGCTTAGTACAGGGGGCGGAAAACACCATATATTTT. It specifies CASSLVQGAENTIYF.

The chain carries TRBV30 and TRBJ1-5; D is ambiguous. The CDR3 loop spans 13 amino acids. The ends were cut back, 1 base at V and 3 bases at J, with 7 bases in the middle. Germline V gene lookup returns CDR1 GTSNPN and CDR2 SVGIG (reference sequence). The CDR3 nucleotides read TGTGCCTGGAGTGGCGGCCACAATCAGCCCCAGCATTTT. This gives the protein CAWSGGHNQPQHF.

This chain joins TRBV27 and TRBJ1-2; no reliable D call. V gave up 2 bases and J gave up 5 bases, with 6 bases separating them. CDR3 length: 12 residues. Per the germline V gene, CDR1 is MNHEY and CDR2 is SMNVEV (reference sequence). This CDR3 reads CASSLSGYGYTF. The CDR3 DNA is TGTGCCAGCAGTTTAAGTGGGTATGGCTACACCTTC.

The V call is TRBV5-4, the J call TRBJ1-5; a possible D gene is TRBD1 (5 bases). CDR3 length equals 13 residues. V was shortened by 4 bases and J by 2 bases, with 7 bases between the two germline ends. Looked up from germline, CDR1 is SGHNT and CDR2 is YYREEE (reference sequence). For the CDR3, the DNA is TGTGCCAGCAGCCGGGACGGCAATCAGCCCCAGCATTTT. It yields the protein CASSRDGNQPQHF.

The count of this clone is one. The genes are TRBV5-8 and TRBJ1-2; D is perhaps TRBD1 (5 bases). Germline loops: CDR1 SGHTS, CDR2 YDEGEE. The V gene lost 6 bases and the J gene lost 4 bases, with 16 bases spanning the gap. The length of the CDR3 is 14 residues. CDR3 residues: CASTRGGTAYGYTF. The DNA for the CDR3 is TGTGCCAGCACCCGGGGGGGGACCGCCTATGGCTACACCTTC.

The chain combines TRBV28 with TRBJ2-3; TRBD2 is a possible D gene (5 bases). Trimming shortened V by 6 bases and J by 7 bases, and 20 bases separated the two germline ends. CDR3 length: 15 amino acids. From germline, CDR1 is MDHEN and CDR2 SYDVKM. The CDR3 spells CASSLQLIGVYTQYF. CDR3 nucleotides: TGTGCCAGCAGCCTCCAACTCATCGGGGTCTATACGCAGTATTTT.

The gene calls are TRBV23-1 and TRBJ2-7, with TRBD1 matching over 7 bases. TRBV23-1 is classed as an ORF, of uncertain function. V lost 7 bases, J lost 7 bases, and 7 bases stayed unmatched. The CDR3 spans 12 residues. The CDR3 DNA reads TGCGCCAGCATTATTAAGACAGGGGAGCAGTACGTC. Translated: CASIIKTGEQYV.